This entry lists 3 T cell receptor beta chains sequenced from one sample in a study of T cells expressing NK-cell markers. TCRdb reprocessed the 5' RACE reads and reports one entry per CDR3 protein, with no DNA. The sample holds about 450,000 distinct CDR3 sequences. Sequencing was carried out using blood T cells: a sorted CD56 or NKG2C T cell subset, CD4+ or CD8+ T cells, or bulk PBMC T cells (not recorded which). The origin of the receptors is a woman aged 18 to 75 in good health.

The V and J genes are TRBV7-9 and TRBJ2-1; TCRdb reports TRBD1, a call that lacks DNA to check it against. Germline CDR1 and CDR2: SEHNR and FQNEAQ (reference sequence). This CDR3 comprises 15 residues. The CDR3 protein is CASSPRTRGYNEQFF.

CDR3 protein: CSARDRQGMFQPQHF. The V call is TRBV20-1, the J call TRBJ1-5; lacking DNA, the TRBD1 call made by TCRdb goes unchecked. The length of the CDR3 is 15 residues. Germline CDR1 reads DFQATT; CDR2 reads SNEGSKA (reference sequence).

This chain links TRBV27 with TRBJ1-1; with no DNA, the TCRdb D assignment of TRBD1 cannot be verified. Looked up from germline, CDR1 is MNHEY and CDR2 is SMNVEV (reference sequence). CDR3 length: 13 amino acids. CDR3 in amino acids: CASSSTGGWVAFF.